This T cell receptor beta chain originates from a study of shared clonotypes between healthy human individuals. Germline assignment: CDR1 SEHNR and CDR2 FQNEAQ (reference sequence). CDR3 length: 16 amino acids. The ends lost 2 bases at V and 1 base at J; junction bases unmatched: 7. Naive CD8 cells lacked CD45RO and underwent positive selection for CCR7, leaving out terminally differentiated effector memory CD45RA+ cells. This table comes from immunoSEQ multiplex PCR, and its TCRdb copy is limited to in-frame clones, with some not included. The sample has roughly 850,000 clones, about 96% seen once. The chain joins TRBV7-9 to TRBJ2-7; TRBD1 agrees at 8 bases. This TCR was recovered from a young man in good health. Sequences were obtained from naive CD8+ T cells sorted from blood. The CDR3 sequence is CASSLPRTGFSYEQYF. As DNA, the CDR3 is TGTGCCAGCAGCTTACCCCGGACAGGGTTTTCCTACGAGCAGTACTTC.